The rows below give T cell receptor beta chains drawn from one sample of a study of Ad26.COV2.S vaccination and SARS-CoV-2 variants. Using immunoSEQ multiplex PCR, the repertoire was profiled, and TCRdb retains in-frame clones only, with some absent. The table records around 300,000 clones, more than 85% of them present only once. The sequences come from peripheral blood, collected in a trial of Ad26.COV2.S vaccine versus placebo. These receptors originate from a person between 18 and 59 years old who received the Ad26.COV2.S COVID-19 vaccine or a placebo. CDR3s leave out the opening cysteine and the closing phenylalanine or tryptophan.

length	J	V	CDR3
12	TRBJ2-5	TRBV7-9	ASSLGGGGETQY
15	TRBJ1-1	TRBV7-4	ASSLADGRKLGTEAF
11	TRBJ2-3	TRBV7-2	ASSLVDYRTQY
10	TRBJ2-7	TRBV2	ASTRQTYEQY
11	TRBJ2-7	TRBV19	ASSRTGLYEQY
12	TRBJ2-6	TRBV15	ATSMGGGANVLT
15	TRBJ2-1	TRBV4-1	ASSHVQGGGPHNEQF
15	TRBJ2-7	TRBV5-4	ASSLQLGTGGTYEQY
13	TRBJ1-1	TRBV30	AWRNQQGANTEAF
13	TRBJ2-1	TRBV28	ASSFSQTSYNEQF
11	TRBJ1-1	TRBV7-7	ASSNGPNTEAF
11	TRBJ1-1	TRBV29-1	SATGTGPTEAF
15	TRBJ2-7	TRBV19	ASSIDSGTGSSYEQY
12	TRBJ2-3	TRBV30	AWSATSGRDTQY
13	TRBJ1-2	TRBV5-1	ASSRSGTGEYGYT
15	TRBJ2-3	TRBV5-6	ASSLFGTGASEDTQY
14	TRBJ2-2	TRBV5-5	ASSLGQGGYTGELF
12	TRBJ2-7	TRBV11-2	ASSIAGEIYEQY
12	TRBJ1-2	TRBV2	ASSGQGANYGYT
12	TRBJ1-5	TRBV5-8	ASSSGAFNQPQH
13	TRBJ1-2	TRBV14	ASSQDSGRRYGYT
12	TRBJ2-7	TRBV19	ASSGPGGPGEQY
13	TRBJ2-7	TRBV6-2/TRBV6-3	ASSPRAGFPYEQY
11	TRBJ1-5	TRBV19	ASSMSSAGPQH
13	TRBJ1-1	TRBV19	ASGKGGTRNTEAF
11	TRBJ1-4	TRBV6-4	ASSADSGEKLF
12	TRBJ2-5	TRBV7-2	ASSSRTGKETQY
11	TRBJ1-5	TRBV10-3	AISKDEDQPQH
13	TRBJ2-7	TRBV24-1	ATPYRTDGRGEQY
12	TRBJ2-5	TRBV24-1	ATSDASGQETQY
14	TRBJ2-1	TRBV5-1	ASSRGASGAYNEQF
12	TRBJ2-3	TRBV29-1	SVEGVASTDTQY
12	TRBJ2-5	TRBV4-1	ASSQGEGRETQY
14	TRBJ2-6	TRBV30	AWSAPGYSGANVLT
14	TRBJ1-4	TRBV7-9	ASSFWDGTTNEKLF
12	TRBJ2-5	TRBV3-1/TRBV3-2	ASSRGGPEETQY
14	TRBJ2-2	TRBV11-2	ASRPGLATNTGELF
14	TRBJ2-5	TRBV11-1	ASSHILGLPEETQY
12	TRBJ2-7	TRBV28	ASSLLAPPREQY
11	TRBJ2-1	TRBV7-9	ASSFGTSTEQF
13	TRBJ2-7	TRBV5-6	ASSLSSGRYYEQY
14	TRBJ2-7	TRBV18	ASSPRGSARRDEQY
13	TRBJ2-3	TRBV24-1	ATSDFGQGTDTQY
13	TRBJ1-6	TRBV7-8	ASSPRDSKESPLH
13	TRBJ2-1	TRBV5-4	ASSLDRTQYNEQF
13	TRBJ1-4	TRBV27	ASSSRTQPNEKLF